The text below deals with one T cell receptor beta chain. Which antigen it targets is not known. It has no much larger one-base neighbor in the sample; base qualities were not kept. The time point tag for this specimen amounts to: baseline before first vaccination. Samples from vaccinated people were obtained from the UK trials COV001 and COV002, which included a single-blind randomized controlled phase 2/3 trial of AZD1222 (ChAdOx1 nCoV-19) in healthy adults. Trial participant PBMC samples were collected at day 0 and day 28 after the second dose for TCRbeta chain sequencing. The sample originates from a study of T cell responses to AZD1222 COVID-19 vaccine (dated by TCRdb to 2020 to 2022). In terms of the full investigation: Because spike-specific TCR depth and breadth did not differ between the two schedules, AZD1222 recipients who got a second dose at roughly 4 weeks were pooled with those who got a second dose at roughly 12 weeks. A total of more than 230 trial participants underwent TCR sequencing, of whom some 210 received two doses of AZD1222 and around 26 received two doses of the MenACWY control vaccine. Trial participants were enrolled by age into 18-55, 56-69 and 70-plus year subgroups, with 148, 28 and 57 TCR-sequenced participants respectively.

The CDR3 regions of human TCRbeta chains were analyzed by immunosequencing. In the original analysis: TCRs in the repertoires were compared against a reference library of SARS-CoV-2-specific TCRs that had been generated with the MIRA antigen-specificity platform. Breadth was defined as the fraction of unique TCRs that were SARS-CoV-2-associated, and depth was defined as the fraction of total T cells that were SARS-CoV-2-associated. Using the MIRA data, each spike-specific TCR was assigned both to the spike region to which the TCR was reactive and to a CD4 or CD8 class. Log10-transformed breadth and depth values were compared by one-way ANOVA with Sidak's multiple comparisons tests. In its TCRdb copy, this immuneACCESS table keeps in-frame sequences only and misses some clones. Where compared with another copy, unresolved V genes explain less than half of these, and the others have no known cause. That table gives V, J and clone size, and the DNA gave D and trimming. Counted in this sample were over 100,000 clones; roughly 80% of them appeared once. Together, the top ten hold more than 15% of the sample.

Results the study describes overall, beyond this receptor: Conclusions about previously exposed vaccinees are limited, since just a handful of AZD1222 recipients were seropositive for SARS-CoV-2 at baseline. The 56-69-year group was small, and its depth increase did not reach significance, likely because of low power. Most participants were white British and females outnumbered males, and the authors suggested that clonal diversity may have been underestimated. Because no day 14 peak-response samples were available, the repertoires could be characterized only after the peak T cell response. Epitopes outside the regions mutated in the B.1.351 and B.1.1.7 variants were reportedly recognized by nearly half of the unique spike-specific TCRs. A significant rise in spike-specific TCR breadth and depth was observed after two AZD1222 doses relative to day 0 and relative to MenACWY recipients. Vaccine-associated CD4 TCRs spanned the whole spike protein, with dominant responses in regions 160-218 and 743-854.

V is cut back by 3 bases and J by 1 base, with 9 bases in the junction unmatched. The CDR3 runs 17 amino acids, cysteine and phenylalanine included. Solely the CDR3 DNA is kept, with 51 bases framed from the first base. CDR1 SGHVS and CDR2 FQNEAQ are derived from the germline V gene. The source was peripheral blood, collected on day 0 of AZD1222 vaccination. The sequence derives from an adult in good health. The rearranged chain carries TRBV7-8 and TRBJ1-5, with TRBD1 matching 7 junction bases. The CDR3 amino acid sequence is: CASSLISGTASNQPQHF. The DNA reads TGTGCCAGCAGCTTGATCTCCGGGACAGCAAGCAATCAGCCCCAGCATTTT.